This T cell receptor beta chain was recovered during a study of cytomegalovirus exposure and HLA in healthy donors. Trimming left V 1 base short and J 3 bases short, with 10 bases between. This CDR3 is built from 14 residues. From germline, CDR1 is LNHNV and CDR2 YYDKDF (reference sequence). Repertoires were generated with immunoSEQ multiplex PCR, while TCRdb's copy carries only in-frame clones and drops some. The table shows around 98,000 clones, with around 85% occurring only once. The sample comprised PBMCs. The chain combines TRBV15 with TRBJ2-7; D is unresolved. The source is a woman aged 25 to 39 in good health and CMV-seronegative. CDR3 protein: CATSRVRLGYEQYF. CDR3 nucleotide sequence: TGTGCCACCAGCAGAGTCAGGTTGGGCTACGAGCAGTACTTC.